Following are 17 T cell receptor beta chains from one sample sequenced in a study of cytomegalovirus exposure and HLA in healthy donors. The study ran its PCR with 60 Vbeta and 13 Jbeta primers. TCRdb's copy holds only in-frame clones and misses some; the assay was immunoSEQ multiplex PCR. Of a few hundred thousand clones listed, around 80% are singletons. Specimen: PBMCs. These receptors all stem from a young man in good health and CMV-seronegative.

V and J are TRBV27 and TRBJ2-5, with D perhaps TRBD2 (5 bases). V was trimmed by 6 bases and J by 1 base, leaving 18 bases between them. This CDR3 has 16 residues. The germline V gene encodes CDR1 MNHEY and CDR2 SMNVEV (reference sequence). CDR3 coding DNA: TGTGCCAGCAGCGAGGGTGAGACTACCGGCCAAGAGACCCAGTACTTC. As protein: CASSEGETTGQETQYF.

The V call is TRBV29-1, the J call TRBJ2-5; TRBD1 aligns across 7 bases. The CDR3 is 13 residues long. Germline CDR1 SQVTM, CDR2 ANQGSEA. Germline trimming cut 8 bases from V and 3 bases from J; bases unmatched to any gene: 9. CDR3 coding DNA: TGCAGCCTAACTCCTCAGGGGGAAGAGACCCAGTACTTC. Encoded protein: CSLTPQGEETQYF. Looking up the rest from reference TRBV29-1 and TRBJ2-5 gives the full variable domain: SAVISQKPSRDICQRGTSLTIQCQVDSQVTMMFWYRQQPGQSLTLIATANQGSEATYESGFVIDKFPISRPNLTFSTLTVSNMSPEDSSIYLCSLTPQGEETQYFGPGTRLLVL.

The CDR3 sequence: CASSYRVSTDTQYF. The CDR3 DNA reads as TGTGCCAGCAGTTACAGGGTGAGCACAGATACGCAGTATTTT. The chain couples TRBV2 to TRBJ2-3, with D perhaps TRBD1 (6 bases). Per the germline V gene, CDR1 is SNHLY and CDR2 is FYNNEI. This CDR3 contains 14 residues. The V end was cut by 5 bases, the J end by 0 bases, with 9 bases between.

The count of this clone is one. The CDR3 sequence is CATSRDEMYEAFF. Written as DNA, the CDR3 is TGTGCCACCAGCAGAGATGAGATGTACGAAGCTTTCTTT. The gene calls are TRBV15 and TRBJ1-1; no clear D. Trimming took off 0 bases at V and 8 bases at J, with 10 bases between the two ends. The CDR3 has 13 amino acids. CDR1 is LNHNV and CDR2 is YYDKDF in the germline V gene (reference sequence). Looking up the rest from reference TRBV15 and TRBJ1-1 gives the full variable domain: DAMVIQNPRYQVTQFGKPVTLSCSQTLNHNVMYWYQQKSSQAPKLLFHYYDKDFNNEADTPDNFQSRRPNTSFCFLDIRSPGLGDTAMYLCATSRDEMYEAFFGQGTRLTVV.

This rearrangement joins TRBV6-5 to TRBJ1-4; D ambiguous. Germline V gene sequence: CDR1 MNHEY, CDR2 SVGAGI. V was pared by 4 bases and J by 4 bases, with 16 bases between. The CDR3 runs 16 residues. The CDR3 DNA follows: TGTGCCAGCAGTTTCCAAGCGAGCTCACTTAATGAAAAACTGTTTTTT. Residues: CASSFQASSLNEKLFF.

As regards this clone: One junction end disagrees with the germline gene, perhaps due to a read error. The chain joins TRBV7-8 to TRBJ2-6; 8 bases line up with TRBD1. This CDR3 has 17 residues. Germline lookup yields CDR1 SGHVS and CDR2 FQNEAQ. DNA for the CDR3: TGTGCCAGCAGCTACGGACAGGGCGTCTCTGGGGCCAGCGTCCTGACTTTC. It specifies CASSYGQGVSGASVLTF.

The gene calls are TRBV5-4 and TRBJ2-1; TRBD2 matches 8 bases. Trimming cost V 0 bases and J 7 bases; bases outside gene matches: 9. CDR3 size: 16 residues. Germline V gene data show CDR1 as SGHNT and CDR2 as YYREEE (reference sequence). The CDR3 sequence is CASSLGSGGRENEQFF. The CDR3 bases are TGTGCCAGCAGCTTGGGGAGCGGGGGAAGGGAAAATGAGCAGTTCTTC. Variable domain in full (rest from reference TRBV5-4 and TRBJ2-1): ETGVTQSPTHLIKTRGQQVTLRCSSQSGHNTVSWYQQALGQGPQFIFQYYREEENGRGNFPPRFSGLQFPNYSSELNVNALELDDSALYLCASSLGSGGRENEQFFGPGTRLTVL.

The chain links TRBV5-1 to TRBJ1-1; D not resolved. Germline V gene data show CDR1 as SGHRS and CDR2 as YFSETQ. With 4 bases removed from V and 2 bases from J, the gap between germline ends came to 12 bases. The CDR3 is 14 amino acids. This CDR3 is CASSPTVVNTEAFF. Written as DNA, the CDR3 is TGCGCCAGCAGCCCCACAGTAGTAAACACTGAAGCTTTCTTT.

This clone was observed a few times. The V gene is TRBV9, the J gene TRBJ1-4, with 9 positions matching TRBD1. The CDR3 loop spans 15 amino acids. V gave up 3 bases and J gave up 8 bases; unmatched junction bases: 8. Germline CDR1 SGDLS, CDR2 YYNGEE. The CDR3 loop reads CASSAGQGQNEKLFF. Written as DNA, the CDR3 is TGTGCCAGCAGCGCCGGACAGGGGCAGAACGAAAAACTGTTTTTT.

The chain combines TRBV5-4 with TRBJ2-1; 10 bases line up with TRBD1. The trim removed 4 bases at V and 6 bases at J, leaving 7 bases unmatched. Germline assignment: CDR1 SGHNT and CDR2 YYREEE (reference sequence). The CDR3 consists of 15 residues. The CDR3 reads CASSQRDRGLNEQFF. In DNA form, the CDR3 reads TGTGCCAGCAGCCAGAGGGACAGGGGCCTCAATGAGCAGTTCTTC.

The rearrangement links TRBV7-9 to TRBJ2-1; perhaps TRBD1 as D (5 bases). This CDR3 has 13 residues. Germline V gene sequence: CDR1 SEHNR, CDR2 FQNEAQ (reference sequence). Trimming cost V 8 bases and J 3 bases, with 11 bases left between them. CDR3 residues: CASSRRDYNEQFF. The DNA for the CDR3 is TGTGCCAGCTCTCGCAGGGACTACAATGAGCAGTTCTTC. The whole variable domain, filled in from reference TRBV7-9 and TRBJ2-1, reads DTGVSQNPRHKITKRGQNVTFRCDPISEHNRLYWYRQTLGQGPEFLTYFQNEAQLEKSRLLSDRFSAERPKGSFSTLEIQRTEQGDSAMYLCASSRRDYNEQFFGPGTRLTVL.

The chain has TRBV27 and TRBJ1-1; the D gene is possibly TRBD1 (5 bases). V lost 1 base and J 1 base, leaving 10 bases between the germline ends. The germline V gene has CDR1 MNHEY and CDR2 SMNVEV (reference sequence). CDR3 length equals 15 residues. The CDR3, as DNA: TGTGCCAGCAGTTTATGGGCGGGGCAGAACACTGAAGCTTTCTTT. Translating gives CASSLWAGQNTEAFF.

The rearrangement uses TRBV5-1 and TRBJ2-7; D is unresolved. CDR3 size: 11 residues. Between the trimmed V and J ends, which lost 2 bases and 3 bases, there was a span of 3 bases. CDR1 and CDR2 from the germline V gene are SGHRS and YFSETQ. The CDR3 DNA reads TGCGCCAGCAGCTTTTACTACGAGCAGTACTTC. It encodes CASSFYYEQYF.

V is TRBV28 and J is TRBJ2-3; TRBD1 matches 8 bases. The length of the CDR3 is 15 residues. Germline CDR1 MDHEN, CDR2 SYDVKM. The junction had 8 bases not matched to a gene; V was cut back by 5 bases and J by 4 bases. The CDR3 reads CASSQDRAGADTQYF. CDR3 DNA: TGTGCCAGCAGTCAGGACAGGGCAGGGGCAGATACGCAGTATTTT. The full variable domain, its missing parts supplied by reference TRBV28 and TRBJ2-3, is DVKVTQSSRYLVKRTGEKVFLECVQDMDHENMFWYRQDPGLGLRLIYFSYDVKMKEKGDIPEGYSVSREKKERFSLILESASTNQTSMYLCASSQDRAGADTQYFGPGTRLTVL.

In nucleotides, the CDR3 is TGTGCCAGTAGCCTCCGGGGGTACAATTCACCCCTCCACTTT. It specifies CASSLRGYNSPLHF. This rearrangement joins TRBV19 to TRBJ1-6, with a possible D match to TRBD1 (5 bases). The CDR3 has 14 amino acids. The germline CDR1 and CDR2 sequences are LNHDA and SQIVND (reference sequence). V dropped 6 bases and J dropped 7 bases, with 13 bases sitting between them.

This rearrangement joins TRBV6-5 to TRBJ1-2, with a possible D match to TRBD1 (6 bases). The germline V gene encodes CDR1 MNHEY and CDR2 SVGAGI. This CDR3 is built from 12 residues. Trimming cost V 5 bases and J 5 bases, with 9 bases left between them. The CDR3 loop reads CASSRQGYGYTF. CDR3 nucleotide sequence: TGTGCCAGCAGTCGTCAGGGGTATGGCTACACCTTC.

This chain links TRBV12-5 with TRBJ1-1; D unclear. The ends were cut back, 7 bases at V and 1 base at J, with 10 bases in the middle. Germline CDR1 is LGHNT and CDR2 is FRNRAP. This CDR3 spans 13 amino acids. CDR3 nucleotide sequence: TGTGCTAGTGCCCTTGCGGAGAACACTGAAGCTTTCTTT. This gives the protein CASALAENTEAFF.